Listed below are T cell receptor beta chains from one sample, sequenced in a study of cytomegalovirus exposure and HLA in healthy donors. Clones were sequenced by immunoSEQ multiplex PCR, and TCRdb holds only the in-frame ones, with some missing. The table shows about 110,000 clones, with approximately 72% occurring only once. Sequenced: PBMCs. The receptor source for this set is a woman between 40 and 50 years old in good health and CMV-seropositive. Both conserved end residues are trimmed from each CDR3. Fields, in order: J gene, V gene, CDR3 protein.

TRBJ1-6 TRBV18 ASSPDLGGVSPLH
TRBJ1-2 TRBV6-4 ASSVSGNYGYT
TRBJ1-6 TRBV6-1 ASSEGLSSPLH
TRBJ2-1 TRBV4-2 ASSRAGGSSYNEQF
TRBJ1-1 TRBV29-1 SVAQGADTEAF
TRBJ2-1 TRBV6-5 ASSPGTGYEQF
TRBJ1-2 TRBV2 ASSPDSVLNYGYT
TRBJ2-1 TRBV4-3 ASSQGPGLGSYNEQF
TRBJ1-1 TRBV9 ASSVDRNTEAF
TRBJ2-1 TRBV7-2 ASSLASPGTQVQF
TRBJ1-1 TRBV27 ATQDTVNTEAF
TRBJ2-7 TRBV5-1 ASSYNSGGNSYEQY
TRBJ1-5 TRBV9 ASSPDTNQPQH
TRBJ2-7 TRBV6-5 ASSFHRDSYEQY
TRBJ2-3 TRBV4-1 ASSQVLTLTDTQY
TRBJ1-1 TRBV18 ASSLQGVKNTEAF
TRBJ2-5 TRBV5-1 ASYRTSGGAGETQY
TRBJ2-5 TRBV7-9 ASSLGQGETQY
TRBJ1-6 TRBV6-5 ASSYTGDNSPLH
TRBJ2-7 TRBV10-3 ALGGGYEQY
TRBJ1-5 TRBV2 ASRLTGFSNQPQH
TRBJ2-7 TRBV5-1 ASTGINYEQY
TRBJ1-2 TRBV21-1 ASSKVRKGTGVLPLNYGYT
TRBJ1-1 TRBV6-1 ASSDLTGYTEAF